Presented here are 26 T cell receptor beta chains from one specimen sequenced in a study of CD8 T cells in ankylosing spondylitis. Study observations and caveats: A TCR beta motif of about eight highly homologous variants seemed to mark ankylosing spondylitis blood.

Which antigens these TCRs recognize remains unknown. Each CDR3 protein is one row after TCRdb ran MiXCR on the 5' RACE reads. The sample shows approximately 300,000 distinct CDR3 sequences, 8% of them seen only once. Sequencing was done on a sample of blood, either unsorted or a sorted T cell fraction (not recorded which). Every receptor here comes from a male donor with ankylosing spondylitis.

The V gene is TRBV12-3 or TRBV12-4, the J gene TRBJ2-1, with 7 bases fitting TRBD2. V lost 10 bases and J lost 8; bases outside the gene matches: 11. The CDR3 covers 13 residues. The CDR3 loop is CATRGLPFYEQFF. CDR3 sequence (DNA): TGTGCCACCCGGGGACTACCATTCTATGAGCAGTTCTTC.

V is TRBV5-1 and J is TRBJ2-5; D is perhaps TRBD2 (6 bases). Germline CDR1 SGHRS, CDR2 YFSETQ. Between the trimmed V and J ends, which lost 4 bases and 2 bases, there was a span of 12 bases. The CDR3 runs to 14 residues. CDR3 residues: CASSIAGTQETQYF. The CDR3 DNA is TGCGCCAGCAGCATAGCCGGGACTCAAGAGACCCAGTACTTC.

The chain has TRBV7-9 and TRBJ1-1, with 12 nucleotides matching TRBD1. In germline, CDR1 is SEHNR, CDR2 FQNEAQ (reference sequence). V gave up 4 bases and J gave up 0 bases; unmatched junction bases: 3. CDR3 length equals 16 residues. As DNA, the CDR3 is TGTGCCAGCAGCTGGGACAGGGGGCCCTTGAACACTGAAGCTTTCTTT. It encodes CASSWDRGPLNTEAFF.

The chain links TRBV5-1 to TRBJ2-7, with TRBD2 matching 10 bases. V lost 7 bases and J lost 1; bases outside the gene matches: 5. Germline CDR1 SGHRS, CDR2 YFSETQ. This CDR3 has 14 amino acids. This CDR3 is CASRGLAASYEQYF. The CDR3 DNA is TGCGCCAGCCGCGGACTAGCGGCTTCCTACGAGCAGTACTTC.

In this sample, this clonotype turned up many times. V and J are TRBV20-1 and TRBJ1-3, with a possible D match to TRBD1 (6 bases). The germline CDR1 and CDR2 sequences are DFQATT and SNEGSKA (reference sequence). This CDR3 is built from 14 residues. Trimming took off 6 bases at V and 2 bases at J, with 14 bases between the two ends. The CDR3 coding sequence is TGCAGTGCGGTCCCAGGGGCTGCTGGAAACACCATATATTTT. Its protein product is CSAVPGAAGNTIYF.

Details on this clonotype: Given a much more abundant clone one base away, this may be a read error. The chain is built from TRBV3-1 and TRBJ2-7; weak D call: TRBD1 (6 bases). Germline V gives CDR1 LGHDT, CDR2 YNNKEL (reference sequence). CDR3 size: 14 residues. The CDR3 coding sequence is TGTGCCAGCAGCCAAGTGGGACACCATTACGAGCTGTACTTC. It specifies CASSQVGHHYELYF.

The rearrangement links TRBV7-8 to TRBJ2-1, with 13 bases matching TRBD2. V lost 5 bases and J lost 2; bases outside the gene matches: 3. Germline loops: CDR1 SGHVS, CDR2 FQNEAQ. This CDR3 has 16 residues. CDR3 in amino acids: CASSDGLAGAYNEQFF. CDR3 DNA: TGTGCCAGCAGCGACGGACTAGCGGGAGCCTACAATGAGCAGTTCTTC.

The genes are TRBV5-6 and TRBJ2-2, with TRBD2 as a possible D gene (6 bases). The length of the CDR3 is 18 residues. Trimming removed 0 bases from V and 4 bases from J, with 19 bases in between. CDR1 and CDR2 (germline): SGHDT, YYEEEE. The CDR3 DNA sequence: TGTGCCAGCAGCTTGGGGGTGAGGGAGGCCTTTTCCACCGGGGAGCTGTTTTTT. Its protein product is CASSLGVREAFSTGELFF.

This clonotype has just a few counts. V usage is TRBV9 and J usage is TRBJ2-1; TRBD2 aligns across 8 bases. Germline assignment: CDR1 SGDLS and CDR2 YYNGEE. CDR3 length: 14 residues. V lost 2 bases and J lost 12; bases outside the gene matches: 10. CDR3 loop: CASSVGGLGGVQFF. CDR3 nucleotides: TGTGCCAGCAGCGTGGGGGGACTAGGAGGGGTGCAGTTCTTC.

In this sample, this clonotype turned up a few times. V and J are TRBV7-3 and TRBJ2-3; D gene unclear. Germline CDR1 and CDR2: SGHTA and FQGTGA. The CDR3 extends over 11 amino acids. Trimming cost V 4 bases and J 6 bases, with 5 bases left between them. CDR3 protein: CASSSQDTQYF. CDR3 in DNA: TGTGCCAGCAGCTCGCAGGATACGCAGTATTTT. The whole variable domain, remainder taken from reference TRBV7-3 and TRBJ2-3, is GAGVSQTPSNKVTEKGKYVELRCDPISGHTALYWYRQSLGQGPEFLIYFQGTGAADDSGLPNDRFFAVRPEGSVSTLKIQRTERGDSAVYLCASSSQDTQYFGPGTRLTVL.

This clonotype was picked up a small number of times. This chain joins TRBV11-3 and TRBJ2-1; D might be TRBD1 or TRBD2, each matching 5 bases. Germline loops: CDR1 SGHNT, CDR2 YENEEA. V was trimmed by 4 bases and J by 11 bases, leaving 9 bases between them. The CDR3 has 11 residues. The DNA for the CDR3 is TGTGCCAGCAGCTCAGAGGGGCAGCAGTTCTTC. Encoded protein: CASSSEGQQFF.

This chain connects TRBV9 to TRBJ2-3; no clear D. CDR1 and CDR2 from the germline V gene are SGDLS and YYNGEE. Trimming shortened V by 0 bases and J by 2 bases, and 7 bases separated the two germline ends. The CDR3 is made up of 14 amino acids. CDR3 sequence: CASSVVGNTDTQYF. DNA for the CDR3: TGTGCCAGCAGCGTAGTGGGGAACACAGATACGCAGTATTTT.

This chain joins TRBV9 and TRBJ2-2, with 11 bases fitting TRBD2. The J segment lost 5 bases and the V segment lost 0 bases, leaving 9 bases of the junction unmatched. This CDR3 spans 18 amino acids. CDR1 SGDLS and CDR2 YYNGEE come from the germline V gene. The CDR3 DNA reads TGTGCCAGCAGCGTAGGGGGACTAGCGGAACAATTTACCGGGGAGCTGTTTTTT. Its protein product is CASSVGGLAEQFTGELFF. Based on the CDR3 plus reference TRBV9 and TRBJ2-2, the full variable domain is DSGVTQTPKHLITATGQRVTLRCSPRSGDLSVYWYQQSLDQGLQFLIQYYNGEERAKGNILERFSAQQFPDLHSELNLSSLELGDSALYFCASSVGGLAEQFTGELFFGEGSRLTVL.

V and J are TRBV20-1 and TRBJ2-3; 8 bases line up with TRBD1. Germline-derived CDR1 and CDR2 are DFQATT and SNEGSKA (reference sequence). Trimming took 3 bases from V and 0 from J; bases not matched to a gene: 8. The CDR3 extends over 16 amino acids. The CDR3 nucleotides read TGCAGTGCTAGTTCTCCGGGACAGGTTAGCACAGATACGCAGTATTTT. Encoded protein: CSASSPGQVSTDTQYF.

This clonotype was seen many times. The chain is built from TRBV5-6 and TRBJ2-1, with TRBD2 as a possible D gene (6 bases). The CDR3 loop spans 15 amino acids. Trimming cost V 3 bases and J 0 bases, with 10 bases left between them. The germline V gene has CDR1 SGHDT and CDR2 YYEEEE. The DNA of the CDR3 is TGTGCCAGCAGCTGGGCGGGAAGCTCCTACAATGAGCAGTTCTTC. It codes for CASSWAGSSYNEQFF.

This clonotype appeared a few times. V and J are TRBV20-1 and TRBJ2-2, with D perhaps TRBD2 (7 bases). Deletions cut 3 bases from V and 6 bases from J, with 17 bases between. Germline-derived CDR1 and CDR2 are DFQATT and SNEGSKA (reference sequence). The CDR3 sequence is 15 residues long. The chain's CDR3 is CSARGGPVRAGELFF. CDR3 sequence (DNA): TGCAGTGCTAGGGGGGGGCCCGTCCGGGCCGGGGAGCTGTTTTTT.

This chain links TRBV11-3 with TRBJ2-5; 7 bases map to TRBD2. Looked up from germline, CDR1 is SGHNT and CDR2 is YENEEA. V was clipped by 10 bases and J by 7 bases; unmatched bases: 9. The CDR3 is 12 amino acids. In DNA form, the CDR3 reads TGTGCCATCACGACTGGGGGGGGGACCCAGTACTTC. Protein: CAITTGGGTQYF.

This clonotype appeared a few times. The chain is built from TRBV19 and TRBJ1-1; D gene uncertain. CDR1 is LNHDA and CDR2 is SQIVND in the germline V gene (reference sequence). The CDR3 totals 13 residues. Trimming stripped 4 bases from V and 1 base from J, with 7 bases between. Here the CDR3 reads CASSTPGNTEAFF. The CDR3 DNA is TGTGCCAGTAGTACGCCCGGGAACACTGAAGCTTTCTTT.

This clonotype has just a few counts. This CDR3 reads CSVEWPGAPYEQYF. The CDR3 DNA sequence: TGCAGCGTTGAGTGGCCAGGAGCCCCCTACGAGCAGTACTTC. V and J are TRBV29-1 and TRBJ2-7, with D unresolved. The germline CDR1 and CDR2 sequences are SQVTM and ANQGSEA. V gave up 3 bases and J gave up 2 bases, with 14 bases separating them. The CDR3 spans 14 residues.

This clonotype was recorded a few times. The chain couples TRBV20-1 to TRBJ2-7; perhaps TRBD2 as D (5 bases). Trimming took off 3 bases at V and 2 bases at J, with 11 bases between the two ends. The germline V gene encodes CDR1 DFQATT and CDR2 SNEGSKA (reference sequence). This CDR3 contains 13 residues. The CDR3 coding sequence is TGCAGTGCTAGTGAGGGAAAAGCCTACGAGCAGTACTTC. Translated: CSASEGKAYEQYF.

This clonotype was found a few times. The chain joins TRBV30 to TRBJ2-2, with 9 bases that match TRBD2. Germline CDR1 is GTSNPN and CDR2 is SVGIG (reference sequence). The CDR3 contains 18 residues. With 2 bases clipped from V and 4 bases from J, the junction kept 14 bases outside the gene matches. The CDR3 nucleotides read TGTGCCTGGAGTCGCAGCGGGAGGTTGGAGAGGATCACCGGGGAGCTGTTTTTT. Its translation: CAWSRSGRLERITGELFF. Full variable domain (missing parts from reference TRBV30 and TRBJ2-2): SQTIHQWPATLVQPVGSPLSLECTVEGTSNPNLYWYRQAAGRGLQLLFYSVGIGQISSEVPQNLSASRPQDRQFILSSKKLLLSDSGFYLCAWSRSGRLERITGELFFGEGSRLTVL.

The gene calls are TRBV2 and TRBJ2-7, with TRBD2 as a possible D gene (6 bases). Trimming took off 4 bases at V and 4 bases at J, with 14 bases between the two ends. This CDR3 comprises 14 residues. Germline-derived CDR1 and CDR2 are SNHLY and FYNNEI. The CDR3 nucleotides read TGTGCCAGCAGTGGTTCTTTCCGGGGGTACGAGCAGTACTTC. Translation: CASSGSFRGYEQYF.

The table lists this clonotype with a few counts. The V call is TRBV9, the J call TRBJ2-1; D not certain. The CDR3 length is 15 residues. Trimming removed 0 bases from V and 0 bases from J, with 7 bases in between. Germline CDR1 SGDLS, CDR2 YYNGEE. This CDR3 is CASSVGTSSYNEQFF. CDR3 DNA: TGTGCCAGCAGCGTAGGGACGAGCTCCTACAATGAGCAGTTCTTC.

This clonotype was observed many times. The genes are TRBV5-1 and TRBJ2-2; D is ambiguous. The CDR3 is 14 amino acids. Trimming left V 4 bases short and J 4 bases short, with 11 bases between. In germline, CDR1 is SGHRS, CDR2 YFSETQ. This CDR3 is CASSASPGTGELFF. CDR3 bases: TGCGCCAGCAGCGCGAGCCCGGGCACCGGGGAGCTGTTTTTT.

This chain links TRBV27 with TRBJ1-1; unclear D gene. This CDR3 comprises 13 residues. Between the trimmed V and J ends, which lost 3 bases and 4 bases, there was a span of 9 bases. Germline assignment: CDR1 MNHEY and CDR2 SMNVEV (reference sequence). The CDR3 is CASSFNGGTEAFF. DNA for the CDR3: TGTGCCAGCAGTTTCAACGGTGGCACTGAAGCTTTCTTT.

A few counts support this clonotype. V and J are TRBV7-2 and TRBJ2-1, with D maybe TRBD1 (6 bases). The V gene's germline CDR1 is SGHTA and CDR2 FQGNSA. The length of the CDR3 is 12 residues. The V end was cut by 7 bases, the J end by 4 bases, with 8 bases between. CDR3 loop: CASNGQYNEQFF. In nucleotides, the CDR3 is TGTGCCAGCAATGGACAGTACAATGAGCAGTTCTTC.